These 5 T cell receptor beta chains were sequenced from one sample in a study of blood T cell repertoires in COVID-19. The repertoire was sequenced with immunoSEQ multiplex PCR; TCRdb's copy has only in-frame clones and lacks some. The profile shows over 200,000 clones, less than 85% of them singletons. The sequencing sample was made of peripheral blood. These receptors all stem from a woman of 80 years or more with COVID-19, enrolled during active disease.

The chain recombines TRBV24-1 with TRBJ2-2; no clear D. The V gene lost 5 bases and the J gene lost 5 bases, with 5 bases spanning the gap. Germline V gene data show CDR1 as KGHDR and CDR2 as SFDVKD. CDR3 size: 12 residues. The CDR3 region is CATSGDTGELFF. DNA for the CDR3: TGTGCCACCAGTGGAGATACCGGGGAGCTGTTTTTT.

The chain links TRBV2 to TRBJ2-3; no firm D call. Germline CDR1 SNHLY, CDR2 FYNNEI. V was shortened by 2 bases and J by 0 bases, with 6 bases between the two germline ends. The CDR3 is 14 amino acids. The CDR3 nucleotides are TGTGCCAGCAGTGAACTGACTAGCACAGATACGCAGTATTTT. It yields the protein CASSELTSTDTQYF.

This sequence joins TRBV7-9 and TRBJ2-1; 8 bases are a match to TRBD1. The V gene end was trimmed by 3 bases and the J gene end by 2 bases; junction bases not matched to a gene: 3. The CDR3 extends over 15 amino acids. Germline CDR1 reads SEHNR; CDR2 reads FQNEAQ (reference sequence). The CDR3 spells CASSFGQGTYNEQFF. CDR3 in DNA: TGTGCCAGCAGCTTTGGACAGGGTACCTACAATGAGCAGTTCTTC.

This chain uses TRBV3-1 (or the pseudogene TRBV3-2) with TRBJ1-2, with 9 bases matching TRBD1. This CDR3 is 14 amino acids long. J lost 6 bases, V lost 1 base, and 3 bases had no gene match. From germline, CDR1 is LGHDT and CDR2 YNNKEL (reference sequence). CDR3 sequence (DNA): TGTGCCAGCAGCCAAGGTCGGGACAGGGATGGCTACACCTTC. This gives the protein CASSQGRDRDGYTF.

This sequence joins TRBV5-1 and TRBJ1-1; D is perhaps TRBD1 (6 bases). From germline, CDR1 is SGHRS and CDR2 YFSETQ. V gave up 2 bases and J gave up 5 bases, with 13 bases separating them. The length of the CDR3 is 14 residues. CDR3 loop: CASSLQGGWTEAFF. CDR3 in DNA: TGCGCCAGCAGCTTACAGGGCGGATGGACTGAAGCTTTCTTT.